This T cell receptor beta chain was retrieved from a study of CD8 T cells in Susac syndrome (dated by TCRdb to 2018 to 2020). Regarding the research as a whole: Repertoire sequencing was used to test whether CD8+ T cell activation and differentiation in Susac syndrome was antigen driven. The study compared CD8+ T cell repertoire clonality among over ten healthy donors, roughly 14 Susac syndrome patients and fewer than 19 multiple sclerosis patients. What the research found in general, with its limitations: The TCR sequencing and HLA analysis was acknowledged to have included a relatively small number of individuals.

RNA was extracted using the RNeasy kit, and about 0.45 to 1 microgram was reverse transcribed with random hexamers. TCR beta CDR3 regions were amplified with the immunoSEQ multiplex PCR assay covering 54 Vbeta and 13 Jbeta segments. To correct PCR amplification bias, a synthetic template baseline was used for both primer optimization and computational correction. The study's own analysis went as follows. Reads were assigned to V, D and J genes according to IMGT and analyzed in immunoSEQ Analyzer, with only productive sequences retained. Clonality was calculated as one minus the Shannon entropy normalized by log2 of the number of productive unique sequences. Public and private clones were assessed among the 100 most prevalent clones of each patient and control. A clone was defined as Susac-specific if it was absent from the healthy and MS cohorts, from roughly 1,000 published viral clones and from other ImmuneACCESS disease sequences. Through fastp at Q25 and MiXCR, TCRdb rebuilt clones from the public reads, retaining in-frame beta chains. Each CDR3 protein appears once, grouped with its most common genes and DNA. The V and J calls were not made by the authors but by TCRdb's processing. The sample includes approximately 110,000 distinct CDR3 sequences, with just over 90% observed a single time. Roughly 0.29% of the sample lies in the top ten.

A single count supports this clonotype. What this receptor recognizes is not known. Nothing much larger sits one base from this clone, and base qualities are not available. One read alone is a weak basis. Peripheral blood CD8+ and CD4+ T cells from healthy donors, Susac syndrome patients and multiple sclerosis patients were profiled by high-throughput TCR beta sequencing. The multiple sclerosis controls were treatment-naive patients who had stable or active relapsing-remitting disease and met the revised McDonald criteria. CD8+ TEMRA cells were enriched by FACS, while bulk CD8+ and CD4+ T cells were purified by magnetic negative isolation. Blood was collected in EDTA tubes and processed within 24 hours, with PBMCs isolated through density gradient centrifugation. PBMCs intended for TCR sequencing were cryopreserved in liquid nitrogen and thawed later in a water bath at 37 degrees C. A purity of at least 90% was achieved for sorted or isolated CD4+, CD8+ and CD8+ TEMRA cells.

Sequenced material: CD8+ T cells from PBMCs. The clonotype comes from a human donor with multiple sclerosis.

The sequenced DNA is TGCGCCAGCAGCCAAGACATAGTAGCGGGTACCTACAATGAGCAGTTCTTC. This yields the protein CASSQDIVAGTYNEQFF. The chain employs TRBV4-1 and TRBJ2-1; 7 bases in the middle match TRBD2. The CDR3 goes from the cysteine to the phenylalanine over 17 residues. Of all the DNA, just the CDR3 is kept, 51 bases in frame from base 1. The germline V gene sets CDR1 to MGHRA and CDR2 to YSYEKL. Unmatched junction bases come to 7, with V trimmed by 0 bases and J by 2 bases.